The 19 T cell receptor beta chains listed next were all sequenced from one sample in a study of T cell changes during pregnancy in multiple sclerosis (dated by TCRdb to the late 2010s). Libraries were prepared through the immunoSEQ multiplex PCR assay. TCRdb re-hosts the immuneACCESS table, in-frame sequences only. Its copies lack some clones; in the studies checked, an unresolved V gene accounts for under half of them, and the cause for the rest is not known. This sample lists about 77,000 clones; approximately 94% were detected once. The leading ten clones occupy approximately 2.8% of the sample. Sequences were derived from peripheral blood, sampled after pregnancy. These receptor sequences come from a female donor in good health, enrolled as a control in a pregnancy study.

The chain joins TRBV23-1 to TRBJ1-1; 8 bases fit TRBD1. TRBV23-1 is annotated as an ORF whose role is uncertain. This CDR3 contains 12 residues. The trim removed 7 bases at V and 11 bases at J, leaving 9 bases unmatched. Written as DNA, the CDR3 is TGCGCCAGCACCTCAGGGGGCTGGGTGGCTTTCTTT. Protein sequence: CASTSGGWVAFF.

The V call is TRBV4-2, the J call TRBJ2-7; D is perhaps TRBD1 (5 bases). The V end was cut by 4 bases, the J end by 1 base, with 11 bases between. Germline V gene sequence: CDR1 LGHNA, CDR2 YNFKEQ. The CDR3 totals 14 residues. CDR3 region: CASSPYTGSYEQYF. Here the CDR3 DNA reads TGTGCCAGCAGCCCTTATACAGGATCCTACGAGCAGTACTTC.

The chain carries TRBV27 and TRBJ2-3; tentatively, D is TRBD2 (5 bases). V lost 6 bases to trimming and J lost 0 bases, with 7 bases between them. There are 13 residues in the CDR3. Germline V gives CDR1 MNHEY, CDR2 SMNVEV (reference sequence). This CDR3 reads CASRWTSTDTQYF. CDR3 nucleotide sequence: TGTGCCAGCAGATGGACTAGCACAGATACGCAGTATTTT.

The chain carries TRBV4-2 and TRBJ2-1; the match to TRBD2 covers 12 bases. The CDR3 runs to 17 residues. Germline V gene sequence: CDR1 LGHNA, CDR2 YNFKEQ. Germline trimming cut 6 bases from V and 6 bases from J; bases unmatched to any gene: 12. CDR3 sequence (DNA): TGTGCCAGCAGTGGACTAGCGGGAAGGGGGGGGGCCAATGAGCAGTTCTTC. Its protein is CASSGLAGRGGANEQFF.

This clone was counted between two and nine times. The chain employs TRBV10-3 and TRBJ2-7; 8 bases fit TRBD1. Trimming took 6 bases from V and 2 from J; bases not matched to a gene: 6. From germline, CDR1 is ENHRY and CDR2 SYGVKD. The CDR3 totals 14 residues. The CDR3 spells CAISGTGDPYEQYF. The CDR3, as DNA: TGTGCCATCAGCGGGACAGGAGACCCCTACGAGCAGTACTTC.

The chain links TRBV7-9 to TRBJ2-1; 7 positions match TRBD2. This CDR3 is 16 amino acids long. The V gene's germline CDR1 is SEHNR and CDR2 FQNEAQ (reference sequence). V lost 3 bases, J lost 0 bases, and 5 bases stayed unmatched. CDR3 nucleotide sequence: TGTGCCAGCAGCTTCGCCGGCGGGAGCTCCTACAATGAGCAGTTCTTC. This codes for CASSFAGGSSYNEQFF.

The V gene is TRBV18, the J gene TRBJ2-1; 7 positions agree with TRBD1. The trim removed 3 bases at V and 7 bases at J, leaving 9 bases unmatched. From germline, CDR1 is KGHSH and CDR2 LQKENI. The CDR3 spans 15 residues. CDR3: CASSPVAGGTNEQFF. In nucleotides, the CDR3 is TGTGCCAGCTCACCGGTGGCAGGGGGTACTAATGAGCAGTTCTTC.

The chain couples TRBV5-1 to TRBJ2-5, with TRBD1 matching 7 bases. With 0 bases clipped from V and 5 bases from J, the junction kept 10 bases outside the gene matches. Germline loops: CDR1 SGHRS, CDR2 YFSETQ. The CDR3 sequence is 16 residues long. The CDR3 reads CASSLATGTQAETQYF. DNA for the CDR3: TGCGCCAGCAGCTTGGCGACAGGGACACAGGCCGAGACCCAGTACTTC.

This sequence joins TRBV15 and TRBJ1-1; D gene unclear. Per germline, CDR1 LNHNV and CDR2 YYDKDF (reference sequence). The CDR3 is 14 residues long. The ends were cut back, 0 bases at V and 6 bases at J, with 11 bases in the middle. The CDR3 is CATSRESWAAEAFF. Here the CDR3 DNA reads TGTGCCACCAGCAGAGAAAGTTGGGCAGCTGAAGCTTTCTTT.

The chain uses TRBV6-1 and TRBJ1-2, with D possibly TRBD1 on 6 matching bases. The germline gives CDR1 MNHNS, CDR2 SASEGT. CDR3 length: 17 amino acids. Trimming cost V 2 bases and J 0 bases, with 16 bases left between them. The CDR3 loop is CASSEFGAGAPNYGYTF. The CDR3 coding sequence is TGTGCCAGCAGTGAATTTGGGGCAGGGGCTCCTAACTATGGCTACACCTTC.

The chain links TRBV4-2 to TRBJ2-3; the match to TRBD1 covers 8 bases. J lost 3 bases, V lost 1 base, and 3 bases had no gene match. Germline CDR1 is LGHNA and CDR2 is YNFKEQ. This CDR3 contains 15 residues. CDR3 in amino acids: CASSQGGQVTDTQYF. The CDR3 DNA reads TGTGCCAGCAGCCAAGGGGGACAGGTGACAGATACGCAGTATTTT.

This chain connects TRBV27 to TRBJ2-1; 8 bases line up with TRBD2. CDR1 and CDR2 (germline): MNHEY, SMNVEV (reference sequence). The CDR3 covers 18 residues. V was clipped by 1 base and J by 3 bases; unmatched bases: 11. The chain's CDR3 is CASSLWGAATSVYNEQFF. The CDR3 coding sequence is TGTGCCAGCAGTTTATGGGGGGCTGCGACTAGCGTCTACAATGAGCAGTTCTTC.

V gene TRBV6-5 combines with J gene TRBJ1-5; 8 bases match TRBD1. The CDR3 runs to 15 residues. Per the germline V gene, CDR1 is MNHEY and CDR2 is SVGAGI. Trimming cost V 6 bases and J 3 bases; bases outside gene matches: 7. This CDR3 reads CASSPRTGPNQPQHF. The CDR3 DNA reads TGTGCCAGCAGCCCCCGGACAGGGCCCAATCAGCCCCAGCATTTT.

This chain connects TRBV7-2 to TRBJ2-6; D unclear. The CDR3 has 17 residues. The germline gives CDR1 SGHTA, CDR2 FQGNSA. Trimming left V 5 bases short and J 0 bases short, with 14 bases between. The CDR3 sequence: CASSTNPRASGANVLTF. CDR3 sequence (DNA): TGTGCCAGCAGCACTAACCCCAGAGCCTCTGGGGCCAACGTCCTGACTTTC.

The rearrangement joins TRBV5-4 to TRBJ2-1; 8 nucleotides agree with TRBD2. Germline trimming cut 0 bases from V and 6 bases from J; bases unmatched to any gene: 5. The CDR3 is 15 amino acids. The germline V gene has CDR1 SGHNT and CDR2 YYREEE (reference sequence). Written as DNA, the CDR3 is TGTGCCAGCAGCTTGGTACTAGCGGAGCGCAATGAGCAGTTCTTC. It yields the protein CASSLVLAERNEQFF.

CDR3 residues: CASISAGRESKLFF. The CDR3, as DNA: TGTGCCAGCATTTCAGCGGGCAGGGAGAGTAAACTGTTTTTT. The chain joins TRBV6-6 to TRBJ1-4; TRBD1 might be the D (5 bases). Trimming took 7 bases from V and 11 from J, leaving 20 bases between them. The germline V gene encodes CDR1 MNHNY and CDR2 SVGAGI (reference sequence). The length of the CDR3 is 14 residues.

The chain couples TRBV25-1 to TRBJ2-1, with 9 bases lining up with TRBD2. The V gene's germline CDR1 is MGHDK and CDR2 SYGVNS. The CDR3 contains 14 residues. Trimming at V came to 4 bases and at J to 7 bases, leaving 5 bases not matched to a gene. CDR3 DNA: TGTGCCAGCAGTGTTCCGGGACTAGCAAATGAGCAGTTCTTC. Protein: CASSVPGLANEQFF.

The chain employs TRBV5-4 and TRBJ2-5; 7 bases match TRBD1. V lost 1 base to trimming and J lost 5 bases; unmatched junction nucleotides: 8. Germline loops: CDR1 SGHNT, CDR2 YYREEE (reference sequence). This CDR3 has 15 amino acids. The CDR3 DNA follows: TGTGCCAGCAGCTTGTCCAGGGGGTACGGGGAGACCCAGTACTTC. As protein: CASSLSRGYGETQYF.

The CDR3: CATSREQGPNEKLFF. The CDR3 DNA sequence: TGTGCCACCAGCAGGGAACAGGGCCCTAATGAAAAACTGTTTTTT. The genes are TRBV15 and TRBJ1-4; weak D call: TRBD1 (6 bases). V lost 3 bases, J lost 3 bases, and 11 bases lay in between. Germline assignment: CDR1 LNHNV and CDR2 YYDKDF (reference sequence). The CDR3 totals 15 residues.